The 25 T cell receptor beta chains presented below share a single source sample, sequenced in a study of T cells after yellow fever vaccination. TCRdb re-called the 5' RACE reads with MiXCR, one entry per CDR3 protein. The table has 25,000 to 35,000 distinct CDR3 sequences, 4.4% seen once. The material sequenced was CD8+ T cells sorted from PBMCs, taken 5 days after the yellow fever booster vaccination. The receptors were gathered from a young man who received the YFV17D yellow fever vaccine.

In this sample, this clonotype turned up many times. The chain joins TRBV6-5 to TRBJ2-2; D remains unclear. CDR1 and CDR2 from the germline V gene are MNHEY and SVGAGI. The CDR3 is made up of 13 amino acids. V lost 10 bases and J 2 bases, leaving 11 bases between the germline ends. The CDR3 DNA reads as TGTGCCACCGATAAAGCTAACACCGGGGAGCTGTTTTTT. Protein: CATDKANTGELFF.

The sample holds many counts of this clonotype. The gene calls are TRBV7-2 and TRBJ2-7; the D call may be TRBD1 or TRBD2 (5 bases each). V dropped 0 bases and J dropped 7 bases, with 13 bases sitting between them. Germline V gene lookup returns CDR1 SGHTA and CDR2 FQGNSA. This CDR3 contains 14 residues. CDR3 bases: TGTGCCAGCAGCTTAGCGGGGGTTAGAGGAGAGCAGTACTTC. This gives the protein CASSLAGVRGEQYF.

Many counts were recorded for this clonotype. The genes are TRBV6-5 and TRBJ1-2; the D gene is possibly TRBD1 (6 bases). Trimming shortened V by 6 bases and J by 0 bases, and 17 bases separated the two germline ends. Germline assignment: CDR1 MNHEY and CDR2 SVGAGI. The CDR3 sequence is 16 residues long. The CDR3, as DNA: TGTGCCAGCAGCCCCCTCGGGACACCTTCTAACTATGGCTACACCTTC. Amino acid sequence: CASSPLGTPSNYGYTF.

This clonotype was seen repeatedly, ten times or more. This chain links TRBV20-1 with TRBJ2-7; D might be TRBD1 (5 bases). There are 13 residues in the CDR3. With 6 bases removed from V and 0 bases from J, the gap between germline ends came to 12 bases. Germline CDR1 and CDR2: DFQATT and SNEGSKA (reference sequence). CDR3 nucleotides: TGCAGTGCCCCGACAGATAGCTCCTACGAGCAGTACTTC. It translates to CSAPTDSSYEQYF.

This clonotype has ten or more counts. The rearrangement joins TRBV12-3 or TRBV12-4 to TRBJ1-3; D call uncertain. The CDR3 runs 15 residues. V lost 5 bases, J lost 0 bases, and 11 bases lay in between. Here the CDR3 reads CASSQAGFSGNTIYF. The DNA of the CDR3 is TGTGCCAGCAGTCAGGCGGGTTTCTCTGGAAACACCATATATTTT.

Many counts were recorded for this clonotype. At one end, the junction sequence differs from germline, possibly due to a read error. The chain recombines TRBV14 with TRBJ1-6; D not certain. Germline V gene data show CDR1 as SGHDN and CDR2 as FVKESK. This CDR3 region has 18 residues. The CDR3: CASRSQGRQGPRGSTLHF. CDR3 in DNA: TGTGCCAGCAGGTCCCAAGGAAGACAAGGTCCAAGAGGTTCAACCCTCCACTTT.

This clonotype has at least ten counts. V gene TRBV15 combines with J gene TRBJ2-1; D gene ambiguous. The CDR3 has 17 residues. Germline loops: CDR1 LNHNV, CDR2 YYDKDF (reference sequence). V dropped 0 bases and J dropped 0 bases, with 12 bases sitting between them. CDR3 nucleotides: TGTGCCACCAGCAGAGATCCCTTATGGGGCTCCTACAATGAGCAGTTCTTC. Translating it yields CATSRDPLWGSYNEQFF.

This clonotype was counted many times. The chain uses TRBV6-2 or TRBV6-3 and TRBJ2-2, with 8 nucleotides matching TRBD1. The CDR3 length is 14 residues. V was pared by 8 bases and J by 0 bases, with 2 bases of the junction left unmatched. Germline-derived CDR1 and CDR2 are MNHEY and SVGEGT. CDR3 sequence (DNA): TGTGCCAGCTCGGACAGGGCGAACACCGGGGAGCTGTTTTTT. Encoded protein: CASSDRANTGELFF.

This clonotype was counted ten times or more. The rearrangement joins TRBV4-3 to TRBJ2-1; 7 bases align to TRBD2. Germline CDR1 LGHNA, CDR2 YSLEER. V lost 0 bases to trimming and J lost 3 bases; unmatched junction nucleotides: 8. This CDR3 is 17 amino acids long. The CDR3 sequence is CASSQDGLREVYNEQFF. The CDR3 DNA follows: TGCGCCAGCAGCCAAGACGGGTTACGGGAGGTCTACAATGAGCAGTTCTTC.

This clonotype was counted ten times or more. The rearrangement uses TRBV20-1 and TRBJ2-7; 8 bases are shared with TRBD1. V was clipped by 5 bases and J by 2 bases; unmatched bases: 2. The CDR3 covers 12 residues. Germline assignment: CDR1 DFQATT and CDR2 SNEGSKA (reference sequence). The CDR3 DNA reads TGCAGTGCTTGGACAGGGCCCTACGAGCAGTACTTC. Its protein product is CSAWTGPYEQYF.

Regarding this clonotype: This may be a read error: a much more frequent sequence differs by one nucleotide. V is TRBV4-1 and J is TRBJ2-3; no firm D call. CDR3 length: 14 residues. CDR1 and CDR2 from the germline V gene are MGHRA and YSYEKL. V dropped 1 base and J dropped 10 bases, with 15 bases sitting between them. CDR3 in DNA: TGCGCCAGCAGCCAAGGAAGCTTGATCCCCGCGCAGTATTTT. Its translation is CASSQGSLIPAQYF.

This clonotype was detected ten times or more. The chain links TRBV6-5 to TRBJ2-7; weak D call: TRBD1 (5 bases). The V end was cut by 6 bases, the J end by 6 bases, with 12 bases between. The CDR3 extends over 12 amino acids. Germline V lookup: CDR1 MNHEY, CDR2 SVGAGI. The CDR3 DNA sequence: TGTGCCAGCAGCCCAGGGTCCCTCGAGCAGTACTTC. Protein: CASSPGSLEQYF.

In its sample, this clonotype was seen many times. The chain links TRBV5-5 to TRBJ2-6; a weak D match, TRBD2 (5 bases). Germline V gene sequence: CDR1 SGHKS, CDR2 YYEKEE (reference sequence). V lost 4 bases to trimming and J lost 0 bases, with 14 bases between them. The CDR3 contains 17 residues. In DNA form, the CDR3 reads TGTGCCAGCAGCGGAGGAGCGGCATACTCTGGGGCCAACGTCCTGACTTTC. Encoded protein: CASSGGAAYSGANVLTF.

This clonotype has a count of ten or more. This chain uses TRBV5-6 with TRBJ2-2; D gene uncertain. CDR1 is SGHDT, CDR2 YYEEEE, per germline. The CDR3 has 12 residues. V was cut by 2 bases and J by 8 bases, with 7 bases left in between. The CDR3 nucleotides read TGTGCCAGCAGCTTCCTAGGTGGGGAGCTGTTTTTT. Translating gives CASSFLGGELFF.

This clonotype was detected many times. The genes are TRBV5-1 and TRBJ2-3; D not certain. This CDR3 is built from 14 residues. The germline gives CDR1 SGHRS, CDR2 YFSETQ. The V gene lost 0 bases and the J gene lost 0 bases, with 5 bases spanning the gap. CDR3 coding DNA: TGCGCCAGCAGCTTGGCAGAGAGCACAGATACGCAGTATTTT. It is translated as CASSLAESTDTQYF.

This clonotype has at least ten counts. The rearrangement links TRBV7-6 to TRBJ1-4; 9 bases align to TRBD1. Losses at the gene ends were 2 bases for V and 8 bases for J; bases not matched to a gene: 9. The CDR3 spans 16 residues. Germline CDR1 reads SGHVS; CDR2 reads FNYEAQ. The CDR3 is CASSLTGGTGSEKLFF. The CDR3 DNA sequence: TGTGCCAGCAGCTTAACGGGAGGGACAGGGTCCGAAAAACTGTTTTTT.

In this sample, this clonotype turned up many times. The V gene is TRBV9, the J gene TRBJ1-2; D not certain. Germline V gene sequence: CDR1 SGDLS, CDR2 YYNGEE. The CDR3 sequence is 16 residues long. The V gene lost 3 bases and the J gene lost 0 bases, with 15 bases spanning the gap. CDR3 sequence: CASSGHSKETNYGYTF. The CDR3 region has the DNA TGTGCCAGCAGCGGGCACAGTAAAGAGACTAACTATGGCTACACCTTC.

This clonotype has a count of ten or more. V usage is TRBV4-3 and J usage is TRBJ2-2; D not certain. The CDR3 is made up of 17 amino acids. V was pared by 1 base and J by 6 bases, with 18 bases between. Germline V gives CDR1 LGHNA, CDR2 YSLEER. CDR3 protein: CASSQGSLRSVAGELFF. The CDR3 coding sequence is TGCGCCAGCAGCCAAGGGTCTCTTAGGAGTGTAGCCGGGGAGCTGTTTTTT.

Many counts were recorded for this clonotype. This chain connects TRBV7-2 to TRBJ2-7; 7 nucleotides line up with TRBD1. The CDR3 covers 16 residues. V trimming: 2 bases; J trimming: 5 bases; junction bases outside the gene matches: 12. Germline CDR1 SGHTA, CDR2 FQGNSA. The chain's CDR3 is CASSLRPTGSLNEQYF. In DNA, the CDR3 is TGTGCCAGCAGCTTACGACCGACAGGGAGTTTAAACGAGCAGTACTTC. The whole variable domain, filled in from reference TRBV7-2 and TRBJ2-7, reads GAGVSQSPSNKVTEKGKDVELRCDPISGHTALYWYRQSLGQGLEFLIYFQGNSAPDKSGLPSDRFSAERTGGSVSTLTIQRTQQEDSAVYLCASSLRPTGSLNEQYFGPGTRLTVT.

This clonotype has a count of ten or more. V gene TRBV5-1 combines with J gene TRBJ2-3; D is perhaps TRBD1 (6 bases). V shed 2 bases and J shed 2 bases, with 12 bases lying between them. The CDR3 consists of 15 residues. The germline V gene encodes CDR1 SGHRS and CDR2 YFSETQ. This CDR3 reads CASSLDRSATDTQYF. Here the CDR3 DNA reads TGCGCCAGCAGCTTAGACAGGTCCGCCACAGATACGCAGTATTTT.

This clonotype was detected ten times or more. The chain couples TRBV20-1 to TRBJ2-6, with a tentative D call TRBD2 (5 bases). Trimming removed 6 bases from V and 1 base from J, with 10 bases in between. Per germline, CDR1 DFQATT and CDR2 SNEGSKA (reference sequence). CDR3 size: 14 residues. The CDR3 loop reads CSAPSGSGANVLTF. For the CDR3, the DNA is TGCAGTGCCCCTTCGGGGTCTGGGGCCAACGTCCTGACTTTC.

This clonotype was found many times. The rearrangement joins TRBV19 to TRBJ2-1; D remains ambiguous. Trimming pared 5 bases from V and 4 bases from J, leaving 6 bases between. Per the germline V gene, CDR1 is LNHDA and CDR2 is SQIVND (reference sequence). The CDR3 runs to 12 residues. The CDR3 region is CASSAMYNEQFF. Here the CDR3 DNA reads TGTGCCAGTAGTGCCATGTACAATGAGCAGTTCTTC.

V usage is TRBV20-1 and J usage is TRBJ2-7, with 7 bases matching TRBD2. Germline V CDR1 and CDR2: DFQATT, SNEGSKA (reference sequence). This CDR3 contains 16 residues. CDR3 sequence reads: CSVRALDPGRESEQYF. CDR3 nucleotide sequence: TGCAGCGTTAGAGCCCTGGATCCGGGGCGGGAGTCCGAGCAGTACTTC.

Ten or more counts support this clonotype. The genes are TRBV7-6 and TRBJ2-1; 11 nucleotides line up with TRBD2. The germline V gene encodes CDR1 SGHVS and CDR2 FNYEAQ. The junction had 14 bases not matched to a gene; V was cut back by 5 bases and J by 8 bases. This CDR3 comprises 17 residues. CDR3: CASSLGLAGSFGDEQFF. The CDR3 coding sequence is TGTGCCAGCAGCCTCGGACTAGCGGGTTCTTTCGGCGATGAGCAGTTCTTC. The whole variable domain, filled in from reference TRBV7-6 and TRBJ2-1, reads GAGVSQSPRYKVTKRGQDVALRCDPISGHVSLYWYRQALGQGPEFLTYFNYEAQQDKSGLPNDRFSAERPEGSISTLTIQRTEQRDSAMYRCASSLGLAGSFGDEQFFGPGTRLTVL.

This clonotype occurred many times. This rearrangement joins TRBV20-1 to TRBJ2-3, with 8 positions matching TRBD2. Per germline, CDR1 DFQATT and CDR2 SNEGSKA (reference sequence). The ends lost 5 bases at V and 4 bases at J; junction bases unmatched: 11. This CDR3 is built from 15 residues. Written as DNA, the CDR3 is TGCAGTGCTGCTAGACTAGCGACGGGCGCAGATACGCAGTATTTT. This gives the protein CSAARLATGADTQYF.